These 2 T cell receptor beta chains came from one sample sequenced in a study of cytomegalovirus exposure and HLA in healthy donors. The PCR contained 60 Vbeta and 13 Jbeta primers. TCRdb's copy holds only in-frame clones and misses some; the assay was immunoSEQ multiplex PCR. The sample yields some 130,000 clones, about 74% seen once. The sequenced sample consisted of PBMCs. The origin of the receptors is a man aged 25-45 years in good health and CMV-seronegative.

CDR3 nucleotide sequence: TGTGCCAGCAGCTTACCCCTGGGACAGTCTGGCACAGATACGCAGTATTTT. Its protein is CASSLPLGQSGTDTQYF. The rearrangement links TRBV7-8 to TRBJ2-3, with 7 bases lining up with TRBD1. This CDR3 has 17 amino acids. Germline V gene data show CDR1 as SGHVS and CDR2 as FQNEAQ. Trimming removed 2 bases from V and 1 base from J; junction bases left unmatched: 9. The variable domain in full, with the rest retrieved from reference TRBV7-8 and TRBJ2-3, is GAGVSQSPRYKVAKRGQDVALRCDPISGHVSLFWYQQALGQGPEFLTYFQNEAQLDKSGLPSDRFFAERPEGSVSTLKIQRTQQEDSAVYLCASSLPLGQSGTDTQYFGPGTRLTVL.

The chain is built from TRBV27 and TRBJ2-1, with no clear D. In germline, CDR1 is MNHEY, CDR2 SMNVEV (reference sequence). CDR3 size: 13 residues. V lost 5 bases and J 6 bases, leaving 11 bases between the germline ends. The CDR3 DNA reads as TGTGCCAGCAGTACGCCGGTCGTCAATGAGCAGTTCTTC. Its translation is CASSTPVVNEQFF.